This passage covers 29 T cell receptor beta chains from one sample sequenced in a study of CXCR3-negative and CXCR3-positive naive CD8 T cells. The authors made the TRB cDNA libraries by 5' RACE using UMI labels. TCRdb re-called the 5' RACE reads, yielding one record per CDR3 amino acid sequence without DNA. This listing includes under 85,000 distinct CDR3 sequences. The sample taken for sequencing was naive CXCR3- CD8+ T cells from blood. The subset: CD45RO-CCR7+CD27+CD95- naive CD8+ T cells lacking CXCR3 (TNR3-). The source of these receptors is a human donor in good health. Some clones in this sample may be carry-over from other donors' samples.

V and J are TRBV12-3 or TRBV12-4 and TRBJ2-3; TCRdb selects TRBD1, and the lack of DNA leaves this call unchecked. This CDR3 region has 14 residues. CDR3: CASTLSGPTDTQYF.

V gene TRBV10-3 combines with J gene TRBJ1-2. The length of the CDR3 is 11 residues. Germline V gene sequence: CDR1 ENHRY, CDR2 SYGVKD. Here the CDR3 reads CAISGGYGYTF.

This chain uses TRBV7-9 with TRBJ2-1; TCRdb selects TRBD1, and the lack of DNA leaves this call unchecked. The CDR3 runs to 15 residues. In germline, CDR1 is SEHNR, CDR2 FQNEAQ (reference sequence). The CDR3 spells CASTGHGARANEQFF.

The gene calls are TRBV28 and TRBJ2-1. Per germline, CDR1 MDHEN and CDR2 SYDVKM. The CDR3 length is 14 residues. This CDR3 reads CASSLAVPPAEQFF.

The genes are TRBV28 and TRBJ2-4; TCRdb's D call of TRBD1 is untestable without DNA. The CDR3 consists of 17 residues. Germline assignment: CDR1 MDHEN and CDR2 SYDVKM. CDR3: CASETYQGAEGKNIQYF.

The chain carries TRBV28 and TRBJ2-5; with no DNA, the TCRdb D assignment of TRBD1 cannot be verified. Germline V gene sequence: CDR1 MDHEN, CDR2 SYDVKM. This CDR3 has 14 residues. The CDR3 loop reads CASSTQGYQETQYF.

This rearrangement joins TRBV10-3 to TRBJ2-1; lacking DNA, the TRBD2 call made by TCRdb goes unchecked. The germline gives CDR1 ENHRY, CDR2 SYGVKD. This CDR3 spans 17 amino acids. This chain's CDR3 is CAISGALLAGASPEQFF.

The CDR3 here is CASSSRDREVKFF. The chain links TRBV7-3 to TRBJ2-1; no DNA is available, so the TRBD1 call from TCRdb remains unchecked. The CDR3 loop spans 13 amino acids. The V gene's germline CDR1 is SGHTA and CDR2 FQGTGA.

This chain uses TRBV11-3 with TRBJ2-1. This CDR3 contains 15 residues. Germline V CDR1 and CDR2: SGHNT, YENEEA. The CDR3 region is CASSRTRSSYNEQFF.

V usage is TRBV27 and J usage is TRBJ2-7; TCRdb gives TRBD1 as the D gene, but with no DNA this cannot be confirmed. The CDR3 contains 16 residues. Germline V gives CDR1 MNHEY, CDR2 SMNVEV (reference sequence). Here the CDR3 reads CASASIQGHRSYEQYF.

The rearrangement joins TRBV4-2 to TRBJ1-6; TCRdb outputs TRBD1, but without DNA this stays unchecked. The CDR3 runs 19 residues. Per germline, CDR1 LGHNA and CDR2 YNFKEQ. The CDR3 spells CASSQETWTGNSYNSPLHF.

The chain couples TRBV20-1 to TRBJ1-4; absent DNA, TCRdb's TRBD1 call cannot be checked. This CDR3 region has 13 residues. CDR1 is DFQATT, CDR2 SNEGSKA, per germline (reference sequence). CDR3 region: CSAPGTGLEKLFF.

The rearrangement links TRBV6-2 or TRBV6-3 to TRBJ2-3; there is no DNA to check the TCRdb D call of TRBD1. CDR1 and CDR2 (germline): MNHEY, SVGEGT. The CDR3 sequence is 15 residues long. CDR3 sequence: CASSWTASSVDTQYF.

V is TRBV3-1 and J is TRBJ1-1. The CDR3 is 17 amino acids. CDR1 LGHDT and CDR2 YNNKEL come from the germline V gene (reference sequence). This CDR3 reads CASSQVVQVQWNTEAFF.

This sequence joins TRBV29-1 and TRBJ2-4; with no DNA, the TCRdb D assignment of TRBD1 cannot be verified. The CDR3 sequence is 11 residues long. Germline CDR1 SQVTM, CDR2 ANQGSEA. The chain's CDR3 is CSVARGGIQYF.

This chain joins TRBV29-1 and TRBJ2-6; the D gene TCRdb calls, TRBD1, cannot be checked with no DNA. The CDR3 sequence is 15 residues long. Germline CDR1 and CDR2: SQVTM and ANQGSEA. The CDR3 is CSATGGHSGANVLTF.

The chain links TRBV5-1 to TRBJ2-1. In germline, CDR1 is SGHRS, CDR2 YFSETQ. This CDR3 has 13 residues. This chain's CDR3 is CASSSSVYNEQFF.

The chain has TRBV30 and TRBJ1-1. CDR3 size: 12 residues. Germline-derived CDR1 and CDR2 are GTSNPN and SVGIG (reference sequence). The CDR3 spells CAWSAMNTEAFF.

The chain uses TRBV5-1 and TRBJ1-2; with no DNA, the TCRdb D assignment of TRBD1 cannot be verified. This CDR3 is built from 14 residues. The germline V gene has CDR1 SGHRS and CDR2 YFSETQ. This chain's CDR3 is CASSLRGADYGYTF.

The chain has TRBV21-1 and TRBJ2-1; there is no DNA to check the TCRdb D call of TRBD1. TRBV21-1 is termed a pseudogene. The CDR3 length is 15 residues. The CDR3 loop reads CASSKRGASYNEQFF.

Measured by frequency, this clonotype is medium-sized. The chain employs TRBV7-9 and TRBJ2-3. The CDR3 spans 14 residues. Germline V gives CDR1 SEHNR, CDR2 FQNEAQ (reference sequence). The CDR3 is CASSLRTSGDTQYF.

This chain joins TRBV5-5 and TRBJ1-1; TCRdb calls TRBD1, which cannot be checked without DNA. The CDR3 has 13 amino acids. Looked up from germline, CDR1 is SGHKS and CDR2 is YYEKEE (reference sequence). The CDR3 loop reads CASSVGTGTEAFF.

The chain employs TRBV28 and TRBJ2-7; lacking DNA, the TRBD1 call made by TCRdb goes unchecked. Looked up from germline, CDR1 is MDHEN and CDR2 is SYDVKM. The CDR3 loop spans 13 amino acids. The CDR3 is CASSPGFSYEQYF.

This sequence joins TRBV9 and TRBJ2-7; TCRdb returns TRBD1, unconfirmable since there is no DNA. The germline V gene encodes CDR1 SGDLS and CDR2 YYNGEE. CDR3 length: 14 amino acids. CDR3 region: CASSADSPGYEQYF.

The chain links TRBV28 to TRBJ1-6. Germline V CDR1 and CDR2: MDHEN, SYDVKM. CDR3 size: 16 residues. CDR3 region: CARSLLGGERNSPLHF.

The chain joins TRBV6-2 or TRBV6-3 to TRBJ2-3; TCRdb outputs TRBD1, but without DNA this stays unchecked. CDR1 and CDR2 (germline): MNHEY, SVGEGT. This CDR3 is 17 amino acids long. The CDR3: CASSYGSDRGSQDTQYF.

The V and J genes are TRBV7-9 and TRBJ2-1; TCRdb indicates TRBD2, and absent DNA this call remains unverified. The CDR3 is made up of 15 amino acids. Germline CDR1 and CDR2: SEHNR and FQNEAQ (reference sequence). The CDR3 protein is CASSLGTSISAEQFF. The variable domain in full, with the rest retrieved from reference TRBV7-9 and TRBJ2-1, is DTGVSQNPRHKITKRGQNVTFRCDPISEHNRLYWYRQTLGQGPEFLTYFQNEAQLEKSRLLSDRFSAERPKGSFSTLEIQRTEQGDSAMYLCASSLGTSISAEQFFGPGTRLTVL.

The rearrangement uses TRBV4-3 and TRBJ1-2; TCRdb indicates TRBD1, and absent DNA this call remains unverified. Germline V lookup: CDR1 LGHNA, CDR2 YSLEER. CDR3 size: 17 residues. This CDR3 reads CASSQEVAPDKTYGYTF.

The chain recombines TRBV7-2 with TRBJ2-1; no DNA is available, so the TRBD2 call from TCRdb remains unchecked. Germline V gene data show CDR1 as SGHTA and CDR2 as FQGNSA. CDR3 size: 15 residues. The CDR3 here is CASSARTSGGLVGFF.